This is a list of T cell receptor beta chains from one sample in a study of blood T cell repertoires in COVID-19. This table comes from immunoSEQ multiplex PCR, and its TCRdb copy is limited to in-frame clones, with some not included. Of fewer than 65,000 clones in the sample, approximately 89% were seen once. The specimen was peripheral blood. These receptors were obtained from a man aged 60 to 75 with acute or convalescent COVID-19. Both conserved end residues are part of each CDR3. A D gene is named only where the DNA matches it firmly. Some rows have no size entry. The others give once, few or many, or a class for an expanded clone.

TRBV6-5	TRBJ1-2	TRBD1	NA	TGTGCCAGCAAAAAAAACAGGGGGCATGGCTACACCTTC	CASKKNRGHGYTF
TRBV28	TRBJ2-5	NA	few	TGTGCCAGCCTTTCTCCCGGGACACCTTCAACTGGGAGAGAGACCCAGTACTTC	CASLSPGTPSTGRETQYF
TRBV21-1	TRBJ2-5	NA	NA	TGTGCCAGCAGCTCCCATCGGAACGGGGACCAAGAGACCCAGTACTTC	CASSSHRNGDQETQYF
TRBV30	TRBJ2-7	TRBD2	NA	TGTGCCTGGTGGAAGGCGGGAGGGCCCTACGAGCAGTACTTC	CAWWKAGGPYEQYF
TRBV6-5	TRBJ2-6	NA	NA	TGTGCCACCGATGAGAGCTCTGGGGCCAACGTCCTGACTTTC	CATDESSGANVLTF
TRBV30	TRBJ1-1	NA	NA	TGCGCCTGGAGTGTGTCGAGAAACACTGAAGCTTTCTTT	CAWSVSRNTEAFF
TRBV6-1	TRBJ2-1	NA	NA	TGTGCCAGCAGTGAATCACCTTTAGCGAGCGGTTACAATGAGCAGTTCTTC	CASSESPLASGYNEQFF
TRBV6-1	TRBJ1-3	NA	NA	TGTGCCAGCAGTGAAGCCCCTGGGGGCGGAAACACCATATATTTT	CASSEAPGGGNTIYF
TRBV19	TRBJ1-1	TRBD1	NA	TGTGCCAGTAGTATAGGACAGGGTAGGGCTTTCTTT	CASSIGQGRAFF
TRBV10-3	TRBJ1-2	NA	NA	TGTGCCATCAGTGAGTCATCAGGGGACCCTTTCTATGGCTACACCTTC	CAISESSGDPFYGYTF
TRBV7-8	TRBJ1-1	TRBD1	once	TGTGCCAGCAGCCCCGGGACAGGCAGGGGAGACACTGAAGCTTTCTTT	CASSPGTGRGDTEAFF
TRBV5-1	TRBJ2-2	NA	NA	TGCGCCAGCAGCTTGATGGCCAACCGGGAGCTGTTTTTT	CASSLMANRELFF
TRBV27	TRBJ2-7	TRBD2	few	TGTGCCAGCAGTCCACCGGGACTAGCGGAATACGAGCAGTACTTC	CASSPPGLAEYEQYF
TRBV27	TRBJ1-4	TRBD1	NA	TGTGCCACCCCGACAGGGACAGAACTGTTTTTT	CATPTGTELFF
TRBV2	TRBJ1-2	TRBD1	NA	TGTGCCAGCATTCCGACGGGTCAGGGGGACTATGGCTACACCTTC	CASIPTGQGDYGYTF
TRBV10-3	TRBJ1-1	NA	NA	TGTGCCATCAGTGAGAAACAGGCGGACACTGAAGCTTTCTTT	CAISEKQADTEAFF
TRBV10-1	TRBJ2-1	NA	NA	TGCGCCAGCAGCGCGGATCAGGGTGAGCAGTTCTTC	CASSADQGEQFF
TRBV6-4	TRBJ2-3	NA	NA	TGTGCCAGCAGTAGGTCTAGAAACACAGATACGCAGTATTTT	CASSRSRNTDTQYF
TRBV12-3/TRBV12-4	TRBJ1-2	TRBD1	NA	TGTGCCAGCAGTTTTGCAGGGGGCAATGGCTACACCTTC	CASSFAGGNGYTF
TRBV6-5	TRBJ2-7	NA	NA	TGTGCCAGCACCAGGAACGCAGACTACGAGCAGTACTTC	CASTRNADYEQYF
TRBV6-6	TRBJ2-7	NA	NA	TGTGCCAGCGCAGGGCTTGCCTACGAGCAGTACTTC	CASAGLAYEQYF
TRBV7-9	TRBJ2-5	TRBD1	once	TGTGCCAGCAGCCAGGACAGGTCAGAGACCCAGTACTTC	CASSQDRSETQYF
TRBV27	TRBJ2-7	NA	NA	TGTGCCAGCAGTTTCGAACAAAACTACGAGCAGTACTTC	CASSFEQNYEQYF
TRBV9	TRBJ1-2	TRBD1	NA	TGTGCCAGCAGCGGACAGGGGGGTTTTAACTATGGCTACACCTTC	CASSGQGGFNYGYTF
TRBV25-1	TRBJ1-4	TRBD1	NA	TGTGCCAGCAGTCCTCACAGGGGGGGGAATGAAAAACTGTTTTTT	CASSPHRGGNEKLFF
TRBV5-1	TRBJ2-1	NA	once	TGCGCCAGCAGCGACCTTACGTCAGGGGGGCGGGATGAGCAGTTCTTC	CASSDLTSGGRDEQFF
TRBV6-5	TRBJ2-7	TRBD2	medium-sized	TGTGCCAGCGACGGCCGGGGAGGGTACGAGCAGTACTTC	CASDGRGGYEQYF
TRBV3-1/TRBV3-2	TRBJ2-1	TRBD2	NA	TGTGCCAGCAGCCTACGCGGGAGGGCCTTGGGGAATGAGCAGTTCTTC	CASSLRGRALGNEQFF
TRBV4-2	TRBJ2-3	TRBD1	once	TGTGCCAGCAGCCGAAATTATCTACAGGGGGATAGCACAGATACGCAGTATTTT	CASSRNYLQGDSTDTQYF
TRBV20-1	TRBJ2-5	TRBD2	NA	TGCAGTGCTAGTGGGGGGACTAGCGGGTGGGGACAAGAGACCCAGTACTTC	CSASGGTSGWGQETQYF
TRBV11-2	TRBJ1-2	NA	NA	TGTGCCAGCAGCTTAGTGGCCAGGAATGGCTACACCTTC	CASSLVARNGYTF
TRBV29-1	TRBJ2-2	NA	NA	TGCAGCGTTAGGACACTGGCGAACACCGGGGAGCTGTTTTTT	CSVRTLANTGELFF
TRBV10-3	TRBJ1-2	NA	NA	TGTGCCATCAGTTCAGGGGAAGCTAACTATGGCTACACCTTC	CAISSGEANYGYTF
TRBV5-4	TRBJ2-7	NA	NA	TGTGCCAGCAATACGGGGGGCTTTGGCGAGCAGTACTTC	CASNTGGFGEQYF
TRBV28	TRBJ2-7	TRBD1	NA	TGTGCCAGCCGGGGACAGGGAGGCTACGAGCAGTACTTC	CASRGQGGYEQYF
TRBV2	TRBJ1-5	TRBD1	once	TGTGCCAGCAAACCCGGGACAGCATTCAATCAGCCCCAGCATTTT	CASKPGTAFNQPQHF
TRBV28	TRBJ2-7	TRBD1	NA	TGTGCCAGCAGTTCCCCGGACAGGGCCTACGAGCAGTACTTC	CASSSPDRAYEQYF
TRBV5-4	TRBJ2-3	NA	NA	TGTGCCAGCAGCATGGAGAGGGATACGCAGTATTTT	CASSMERDTQYF
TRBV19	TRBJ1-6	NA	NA	TGTGCCAGTAGTATAGGGAGTCCCTCACCCCTCCACTTT	CASSIGSPSPLHF
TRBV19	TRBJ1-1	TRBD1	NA	TGTGCCAGCCCGGGACAGGGAACGAACACTGAAGCTTTCTTT	CASPGQGTNTEAFF
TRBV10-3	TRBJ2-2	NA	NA	TGTGCCACCTCAGTGCGTGGGCCTAACACCGGGGAGCTGTTTTTT	CATSVRGPNTGELFF
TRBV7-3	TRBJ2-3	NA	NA	TGTGCCAGCTCTGCTAGTGGCACAGATACGCAGTATTTT	CASSASGTDTQYF